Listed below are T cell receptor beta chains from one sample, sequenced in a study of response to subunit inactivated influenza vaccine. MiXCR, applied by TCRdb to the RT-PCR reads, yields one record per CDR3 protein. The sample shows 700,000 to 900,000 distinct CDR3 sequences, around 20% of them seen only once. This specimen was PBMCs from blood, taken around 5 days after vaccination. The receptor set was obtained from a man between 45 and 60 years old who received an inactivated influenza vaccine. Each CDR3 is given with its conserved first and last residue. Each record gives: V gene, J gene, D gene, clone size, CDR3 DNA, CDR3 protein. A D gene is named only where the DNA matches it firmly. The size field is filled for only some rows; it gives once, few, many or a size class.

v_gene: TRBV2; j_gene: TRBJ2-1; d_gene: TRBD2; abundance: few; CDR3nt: TGTGCCAGCAGTACCCAGACGACTAGCGGGGGTAACAATGAGCAGTTCTTC; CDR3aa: CASSTQTTSGGNNEQFF
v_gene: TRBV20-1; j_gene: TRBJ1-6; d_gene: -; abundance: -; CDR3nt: TGCAGTGCTAGGCACTTGGAGAATTCACCCCTCCACTTT; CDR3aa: CSARHLENSPLHF
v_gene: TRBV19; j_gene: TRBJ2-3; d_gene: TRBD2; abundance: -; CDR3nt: TGTGCCACTGGACTAGCGGGAGGTATAAATACGCAGTATTTT; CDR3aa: CATGLAGGINTQYF
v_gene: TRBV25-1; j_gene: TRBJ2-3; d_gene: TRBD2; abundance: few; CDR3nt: TGTGCCAGCAGTGCCACCGGGACTAGCTTAGCGTATTTT; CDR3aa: CASSATGTSLAYF
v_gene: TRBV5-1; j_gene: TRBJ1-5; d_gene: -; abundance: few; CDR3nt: TGCGCCAGCAGCTTGGATGGAGAACAGCCCCAGCATTTT; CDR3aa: CASSLDGEQPQHF
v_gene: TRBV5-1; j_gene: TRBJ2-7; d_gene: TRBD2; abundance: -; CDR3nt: TGCGCCAGCAGCTTGGTCGTAGCGGGGAGCTCCTACGAGCAGTACTTC; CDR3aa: CASSLVVAGSSYEQYF
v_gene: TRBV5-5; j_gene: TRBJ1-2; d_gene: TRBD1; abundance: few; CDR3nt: TGTGCCAGCAGCCGATTCACAGGGGATAACTATGGCTACACCTTC; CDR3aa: CASSRFTGDNYGYTF
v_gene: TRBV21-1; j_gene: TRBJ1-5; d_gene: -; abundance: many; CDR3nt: TGTGCCAGCAGCAAAGCCGGAGGGGAAGCTCAGCCCCAGCATTTT; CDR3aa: CASSKAGGEAQPQHF
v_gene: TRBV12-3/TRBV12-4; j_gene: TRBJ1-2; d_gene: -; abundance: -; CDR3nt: TGTGCCAGCAGCCGTCTGGCGGGGGGGGATGGCTACACCTTC; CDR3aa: CASSRLAGGDGYTF
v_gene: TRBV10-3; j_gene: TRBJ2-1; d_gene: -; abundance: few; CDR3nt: TGTGCCATCAGCGAGGTGCGGTACAATTACAATGAGCAGTTCTTC; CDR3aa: CAISEVRYNYNEQFF
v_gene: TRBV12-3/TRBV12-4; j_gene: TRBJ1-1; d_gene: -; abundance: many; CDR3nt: TGTGCCAGCAGTTTGAACAGGATGGGCACTGAAGCTTTCTTT; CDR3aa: CASSLNRMGTEAFF